The 26 T cell receptor beta chains presented below share a single source sample, sequenced in a study of T-cell memory formation after mild COVID-19. TCRdb reprocessed the 5' RACE reads via MiXCR and lists one record per CDR3 protein. The data show 190,000 or so distinct CDR3 sequences, about 22% seen once. Sequencing used PBMCs or a T cell subset sorted from them (not recorded which). Source of these receptors: an adult woman who had mild COVID-19 (a few samples of this study predate the infection). Cell type and time point are not known.

This clonotype was detected only a few times. This chain connects TRBV4-1 to TRBJ1-1; D remains ambiguous. Germline lookup yields CDR1 MGHRA and CDR2 YSYEKL. CDR3 size: 13 residues. V was shortened by 2 bases and J by 0 bases, with 4 bases between the two germline ends. CDR3 amino acids: CASSQPLNTEAFF. The CDR3 DNA reads TGCGCCAGCAGCCAACCCCTGAACACTGAAGCTTTCTTT.

In this sample, this clonotype turned up a few times. CDR3 DNA sequence: TGTGCCAGCAGCGTAGGGGGACTCAATGGCAATGAGCAGTTCTTC. Protein sequence: CASSVGGLNGNEQFF. The V gene is TRBV9, the J gene TRBJ2-1; possibly TRBD2 for D (6 bases). V lost 0 bases and J 6 bases, leaving 13 bases between the germline ends. CDR1 and CDR2 from the germline V gene are SGDLS and YYNGEE. The CDR3 covers 15 residues.

This clonotype was detected only a few times. V usage is TRBV5-1 and J usage is TRBJ1-1; 9 bases match TRBD1. V trimming: 4 bases; J trimming: 1 base; junction bases outside the gene matches: 2. Germline-derived CDR1 and CDR2 are SGHRS and YFSETQ. The CDR3 contains 14 residues. The CDR3 protein is CASSPDRGNTEAFF. CDR3 nucleotide sequence: TGCGCCAGCAGCCCGGACAGGGGGAACACTGAAGCTTTCTTT.

This clonotype was observed once. The chain combines TRBV2 with TRBJ2-5, with 8 positions matching TRBD1. With V trimmed by 4 bases and J by 6 bases, 7 bases remained unmatched. Per the germline V gene, CDR1 is SNHLY and CDR2 is FYNNEI. The CDR3 covers 14 residues. The CDR3 reads CASSGQGARQTQYF. The CDR3 nucleotides are TGTGCCAGCAGTGGTCAGGGGGCAAGGCAGACCCAGTACTTC.

This clonotype was recorded at least ten times. The genes are TRBV7-2 and TRBJ2-7, with 8 bases aligning to TRBD2. The CDR3 extends over 15 amino acids. V lost 1 base, J lost 6 bases, and 8 bases stayed unmatched. Germline CDR1 reads SGHTA; CDR2 reads FQGNSA. CDR3 DNA: TGTGCCAGCAGCTTAGACACCGGGACTAGTCGCGAGCAGTACTTC. Protein: CASSLDTGTSREQYF.

The sample holds many counts of this clonotype. The chain employs TRBV15 and TRBJ2-2, with D unclear. The CDR3 has 12 amino acids. V was trimmed by 4 bases and J by 3 bases, leaving 3 bases between them. Germline V gene data show CDR1 as LNHNV and CDR2 as YYDKDF (reference sequence). The CDR3 reads CATSKDTGELFF. In DNA form, the CDR3 reads TGTGCCACCAGCAAAGACACCGGGGAGCTGTTTTTT.

Ten or more counts support this clonotype. The rearrangement links TRBV20-1 to TRBJ1-5, with 7 bases matching TRBD1. The junction had 11 bases not matched to a gene; V was cut back by 1 base and J by 8 bases. The CDR3 totals 15 residues. The germline V gene encodes CDR1 DFQATT and CDR2 SNEGSKA (reference sequence). The CDR3 is CSARVRDSGSEPQHF. CDR3 DNA: TGCAGTGCTAGAGTGCGGGACAGCGGATCGGAGCCCCAGCATTTT.

J is TRBJ2-2 and V is TRBV7-6, with TRBD1 matching 7 bases. CDR3 length: 16 amino acids. The V and J ends lost 3 bases and 0 bases, in that order; junction bases with no gene match: 4. Germline values: CDR1 SGHVS, CDR2 FNYEAQ. For the CDR3, the DNA is TGTGCCAGCAGCTTGACCGGGACAGCGAACACCGGGGAGCTGTTTTTT. Its translation: CASSLTGTANTGELFF.

This clonotype was counted only a few times. The V call is TRBV4-1, the J call TRBJ1-5, with 9 bases aligning to TRBD1. The CDR3 spans 15 residues. CDR1 is MGHRA and CDR2 is YSYEKL in the germline V gene. Unmatched junction bases numbered 4, after V lost 1 base and J lost 6 bases. In DNA, the CDR3 is TGCGCCAGCAGCCAAGGGACAGGGGTCAGTCAGCCCCAGCATTTT. Translation gives CASSQGTGVSQPQHF.

The V gene is TRBV15, the J gene TRBJ2-2, with unresolved D. The germline V and J ends were trimmed by 0 bases and 0 bases, with 8 bases remaining between them. The CDR3 sequence is 16 residues long. The germline V gene has CDR1 LNHNV and CDR2 YYDKDF (reference sequence). This CDR3 is CATSREAPTNTGELFF. CDR3 nucleotides: TGTGCCACCAGCAGAGAGGCACCGACGAACACCGGGGAGCTGTTTTTT. The entire variable domain, with the rest obtained from reference TRBV15 and TRBJ2-2, is as follows: DAMVIQNPRYQVTQFGKPVTLSCSQTLNHNVMYWYQQKSSQAPKLLFHYYDKDFNNEADTPDNFQSRRPNTSFCFLDIRSPGLGDTAMYLCATSREAPTNTGELFFGEGSRLTVL.

V gene TRBV2 combines with J gene TRBJ2-7, with D tentatively TRBD1 or TRBD2 (5 bases each). The CDR3 runs 13 residues. V lost 4 bases and J 5 bases, leaving 12 bases between the germline ends. The V gene's germline CDR1 is SNHLY and CDR2 FYNNEI. The CDR3: CASSVGPPNEQYF. In DNA, the CDR3 is TGTGCCAGCAGTGTGGGACCTCCTAACGAGCAGTACTTC.

This clonotype was seen more than once but under ten times. The chain employs TRBV27 and TRBJ1-2, with 10 bases identical to TRBD1. The CDR3 has 15 residues. CDR1 MNHEY and CDR2 SMNVEV come from the germline V gene (reference sequence). The V gene end was trimmed by 0 bases and the J gene end by 5 bases; junction bases not matched to a gene: 3. Here the CDR3 DNA reads TGTGCCAGCAGTTTATCGAGGACAGGGGGGTATGGCTACACCTTC. Translated, it gives CASSLSRTGGYGYTF.

This clonotype was detected ten times or more. V is TRBV7-9 and J is TRBJ2-1, with 9 bases aligning to TRBD1. Trimming took 7 bases from V and 2 from J; bases not matched to a gene: 9. Per germline, CDR1 SEHNR and CDR2 FQNEAQ (reference sequence). This CDR3 is 16 amino acids long. DNA of the CDR3: TGTGCCAGCAACCTTGACACAGGGGGCGCCTACAATGAGCAGTTCTTC. It yields the protein CASNLDTGGAYNEQFF.

This chain joins TRBV4-1 and TRBJ1-3; D perhaps matches TRBD1 (5 bases). The CDR3 length is 14 residues. CDR1 MGHRA and CDR2 YSYEKL come from the germline V gene. V was pared by 3 bases and J by 5 bases, with 11 bases between. CDR3 residues: CASSQTVSRNTIYF. The CDR3 DNA reads TGCGCCAGCAGCCAGACAGTTTCCCGAAACACCATATATTTT.

This clonotype was detected only a few times. The chain recombines TRBV2 with TRBJ2-1, with 13 nucleotides matching TRBD2. The CDR3 spans 16 residues. V trimming: 5 bases; J trimming: 6 bases; junction bases outside the gene matches: 7. From germline, CDR1 is SNHLY and CDR2 FYNNEI. Here the CDR3 reads CASSQLAGGPANEQFF. CDR3 DNA: TGTGCCAGCAGTCAACTAGCGGGGGGGCCAGCCAATGAGCAGTTCTTC.

The DNA of the CDR3 is TGCGCCAGCAGCCAAGGGCAGGGGGATGCAGTTCGCACCTTC. The encoded protein is CASSQGQGDAVRTF. The V gene is TRBV4-1, the J gene TRBJ1-2; 7 bases are a match to TRBD1. Per the germline V gene, CDR1 is MGHRA and CDR2 is YSYEKL. The CDR3 extends over 14 amino acids. V gave up 1 base and J gave up 13 bases; unmatched junction bases: 12.

The rearrangement uses TRBV20-1 and TRBJ2-1; 7 bases are shared with TRBD2. The germline V gene has CDR1 DFQATT and CDR2 SNEGSKA (reference sequence). V gave up 3 bases and J gave up 1 base; unmatched junction bases: 3. The CDR3 sequence is 14 residues long. Here the CDR3 DNA reads TGCAGTGCTAGGGTTAGCGGGTCCTACAATGAGCAGTTCTTC. It translates to CSARVSGSYNEQFF.

V usage is TRBV5-1 and J usage is TRBJ1-1; a possible D gene is TRBD1 (5 bases). The CDR3 runs to 11 residues. Trimming left V 5 bases short and J 6 bases short, with 8 bases between. Germline V CDR1 and CDR2: SGHRS, YFSETQ. The CDR3 DNA reads TGCGCCAGCAGAGGACAAGCTGAAGCTTTCTTT. It specifies CASRGQAEAFF.

This chain uses TRBV5-1 with TRBJ2-5, with 9 nucleotides matching TRBD2. Germline CDR1 reads SGHRS; CDR2 reads YFSETQ. This CDR3 spans 16 amino acids. V was clipped by 4 bases and J by 2 bases; unmatched bases: 9. This chain's CDR3 is CASSPNKAGGQETQYF. The CDR3, as DNA: TGCGCCAGCAGCCCCAACAAGGCGGGGGGGCAAGAGACCCAGTACTTC.

This clonotype turned up a few times. V and J are TRBV12-3 or TRBV12-4 and TRBJ1-1; D might be TRBD1 (5 bases). The CDR3 has 14 amino acids. V was trimmed by 3 bases and J by 11 bases, leaving 19 bases between them. CDR3 DNA sequence: TGTGCCAGCAGTTTTTTAAGAGGGGAGTCCGGGGCTTTCTTT. As protein: CASSFLRGESGAFF.

J is TRBJ1-5 and V is TRBV30, with 7 nucleotides matching TRBD1. The CDR3 totals 14 residues. CDR1 and CDR2 from the germline V gene are GTSNPN and SVGIG (reference sequence). V was clipped by 1 base and J by 2 bases; unmatched bases: 2. The chain's CDR3 is CAWSAGQGNQPQHF. In nucleotides, the CDR3 is TGTGCCTGGAGTGCCGGACAGGGCAATCAGCCCCAGCATTTT.

The V and J genes are TRBV7-3 and TRBJ2-2, with 9 bases fitting TRBD2. The CDR3 contains 18 residues. Germline lookup yields CDR1 SGHTA and CDR2 FQGTGA. After removal of 5 bases from V and 3 bases from J, the junction contained 13 bases not matched to a gene. DNA for the CDR3: TGTGCCAGCAGCCCCTACTGGCGGGAGGGCCGGGACACCGGGGAGCTGTTTTTT. The encoded protein is CASSPYWREGRDTGELFF.

This clonotype has just a few counts. The chain uses TRBV4-3 and TRBJ2-3, with D uncertain. Trimming removed 9 bases from V and 0 bases from J, with 13 bases in between. Germline V gene sequence: CDR1 LGHNA, CDR2 YSLEER. CDR3 length: 14 amino acids. CDR3 coding DNA: TGCGCCAGTCAGACTGGGATGAGCACAGATACGCAGTATTTT. Amino acid sequence: CASQTGMSTDTQYF.

In its sample, this clonotype was seen a few times. This chain uses TRBV7-2 with TRBJ2-4; 12 bases map to TRBD2. J lost 4 bases, V lost 5 bases, and 9 bases had no gene match. This CDR3 spans 17 amino acids. Germline CDR1 and CDR2: SGHTA and FQGNSA. The chain's CDR3 is CASSTRLAGELKNIQYF. CDR3 in DNA: TGTGCCAGCAGCACGAGACTAGCGGGAGAGTTGAAAAACATTCAGTACTTC.

This sequence joins TRBV2 and TRBJ2-3; D uncertain. This CDR3 has 15 residues. CDR1 and CDR2 (germline): SNHLY, FYNNEI. The ends were cut back, 3 bases at V and 0 bases at J, with 10 bases in the middle. The DNA of the CDR3 is TGTGCCAGCAGTGATGACCCTACTAGCACAGATACGCAGTATTTT. The encoded protein is CASSDDPTSTDTQYF.

The chain's CDR3 is CASGGAGAGNEQFF. CDR3 nucleotides: TGTGCCAGCGGGGGGGCGGGAGCTGGTAATGAGCAGTTCTTC. V usage is TRBV11-3 and J usage is TRBJ2-1, with a tentative D call TRBD2 (7 bases). This CDR3 is 14 amino acids long. The V end lost 8 bases, the J end lost 7 bases, and 18 bases lay between the germline ends. Germline values: CDR1 SGHNT, CDR2 YENEEA. Drawing the rest from reference TRBV11-3 and TRBJ2-1, the complete variable domain is EAGVVQSPRYKIIEKKQPVAFWCNPISGHNTLYWYLQNLGQGPELLIRYENEEAVDDSQLPKDRFSAERLKGVDSTLKIQPAELGDSAVYLCASGGAGAGNEQFFGPGTRLTVL.